This T cell receptor (beta chain) appears in the sequencing data of a study of blood T cell repertoires in COVID-19. The wider study: Acute-phase and convalescent COVID-19 samples originated in the United States, Italy and Spain. Sources were T cells, B-cell-depleted T cells, or PBMCs; the material itself was cDNA or gDNA.

Patients of the Seattle cohort, enrolled during active infection, were followed longitudinally. Authors' analysis steps: Reference gene primer amplification gave nucleated cell count estimates. Produced via immunoSEQ multiplex PCR; TCRdb's table is partial and in-frame only. That table furnishes V, J and clone size, whereas the DNA furnished D and trimming. Among fewer than 200,000 clones listed, 80% to 90% were seen once. The V gene end was trimmed by 0 bases and the J gene end by 5 bases; junction bases not matched to a gene: 6. The CDR3 covers 15 residues. CDR1 is SGHTA, CDR2 FQGTGA, per germline. Sequenced material: peripheral blood. The chain recombines TRBV7-3 with TRBJ2-5; 7 nucleotides align to TRBD1. This TCR came from a woman aged 40 to 50 with COVID-19, enrolled during active disease. CDR3 bases: TGTGCCAGCAGCTTAACGGCCGACAGGGCGGAGACCCAGTACTTC. This encodes CASSLTADRAETQYF.